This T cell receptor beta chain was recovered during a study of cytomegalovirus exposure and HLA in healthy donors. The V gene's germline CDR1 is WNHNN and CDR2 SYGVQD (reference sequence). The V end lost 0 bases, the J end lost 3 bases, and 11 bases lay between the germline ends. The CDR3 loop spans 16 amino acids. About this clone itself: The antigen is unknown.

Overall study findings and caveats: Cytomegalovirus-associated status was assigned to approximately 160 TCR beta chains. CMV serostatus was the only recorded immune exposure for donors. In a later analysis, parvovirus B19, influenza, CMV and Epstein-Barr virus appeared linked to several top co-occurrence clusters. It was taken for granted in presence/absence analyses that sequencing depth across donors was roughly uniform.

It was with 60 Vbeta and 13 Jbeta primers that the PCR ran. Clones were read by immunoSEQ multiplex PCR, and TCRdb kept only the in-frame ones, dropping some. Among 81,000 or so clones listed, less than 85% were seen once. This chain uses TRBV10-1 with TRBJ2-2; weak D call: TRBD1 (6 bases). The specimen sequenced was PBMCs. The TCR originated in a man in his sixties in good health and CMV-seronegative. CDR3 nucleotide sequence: TGCGCCAGCAGTGAGTCGGGGGCGCGGGACACCGGGGAGCTGTTTTTT. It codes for CASSESGARDTGELFF.